The 20 T cell receptor beta chains in this list originate from one sample, sequenced in a study of human T cells and chemical hapten exposure. TCRdb analysed the RACE reads with MiXCR anew, one entry per CDR3 protein. The table has fewer than 350,000 distinct CDR3 sequences, around 7% seen once. This sample's time point: pre-sensitization, week 0. Described treatment: therapeutic diphenylcyclopropenone sensitization with weekly scalp DPC. Material: whole blood, obtained in connection with sensitization to the hapten diphenylcyclopropenone (DPC). These receptors all stem from a man aged 18-30 years with alopecia areata. Some clones in this sample may be carry-over from other donors' samples.

This clonotype has ten or more counts. The gene calls are TRBV7-2 and TRBJ1-1; D might be TRBD1 (5 bases). V lost 6 bases, J lost 7 bases, and 15 bases lay in between. CDR3 length equals 13 residues. Germline CDR1 is SGHTA and CDR2 is FQGNSA. CDR3 sequence (DNA): TGTGCCAGCAGGGAACCGAGGGACCTTGAAGCTTTCTTT. Its protein is CASREPRDLEAFF.

This clonotype has a handful of counts. The chain carries TRBV6-9 and TRBJ2-6; D perhaps matches TRBD2 (6 bases). The CDR3 totals 15 residues. Trimming took off 7 bases at V and 2 bases at J, with 12 bases between the two ends. Germline CDR1 MNHGY, CDR2 SVAAGI. The chain's CDR3 is CASKAGPPGANVLTF. DNA of the CDR3: TGTGCCAGCAAGGCGGGGCCCCCTGGGGCCAACGTCCTGACTTTC.

The chain is built from TRBV27 and TRBJ1-1; no definite D call. Germline V gene lookup returns CDR1 MNHEY and CDR2 SMNVEV (reference sequence). The CDR3 is 17 residues long. V was shortened by 3 bases and J by 2 bases, with 19 bases between the two germline ends. This CDR3 is CASSFFRGQAKNTEAFF. CDR3 bases: TGTGCCAGCAGTTTCTTTCGTGGGCAGGCGAAAAACACTGAAGCTTTCTTT.

In this sample, this clonotype turned up a few times. This chain uses TRBV6-2 or TRBV6-3 with TRBJ2-3, with 11 bases identical to TRBD2. The CDR3 has 21 amino acids. The J segment lost 8 bases and the V segment lost 7 bases, leaving 29 bases of the junction unmatched. Germline-derived CDR1 and CDR2 are MNHEY and SVGEGT. The chain's CDR3 is CASTERLAGGSRAARGGTQYF. The CDR3 DNA reads as TGTGCCAGCACCGAGCGGCTAGCGGGGGGTTCAAGGGCCGCTCGAGGTGGTACGCAGTATTTT.

The chain recombines TRBV10-3 with TRBJ2-7; tentative D call: TRBD2 (6 bases). In germline, CDR1 is ENHRY, CDR2 SYGVKD. This CDR3 is built from 14 residues. V lost 7 bases and J 5 bases, leaving 18 bases between the germline ends. CDR3 sequence: CAIMPGQGGDEQYF. The CDR3 bases are TGTGCCATCATGCCCGGGCAGGGAGGCGACGAGCAGTACTTC.

This clonotype has at least ten counts. The chain employs TRBV4-1 and TRBJ1-6; D perhaps matches TRBD1 (5 bases). Looked up from germline, CDR1 is MGHRA and CDR2 is YSYEKL. The CDR3 consists of 13 residues. Trimming removed 7 bases at V and 11 bases at J, with 15 bases between. The CDR3 coding sequence is TGCGCCAGCACCAAAGCGGGGGTTCCACCCCTCCACTTT. Translation: CASTKAGVPPLHF.

This clonotype has just a few counts. This sequence joins TRBV4-3 and TRBJ2-7, with 8 bases aligning to TRBD1. V lost 1 base to trimming and J lost 5 bases; unmatched junction nucleotides: 1. CDR1 and CDR2 from the germline V gene are LGHNA and YSLEER. CDR3 length: 13 amino acids. The CDR3 reads CASSQAGGNEQYF. As DNA, the CDR3 is TGCGCCAGCAGCCAAGCAGGGGGCAACGAGCAGTACTTC.

This clonotype was recorded a few times. The chain uses TRBV6-6 and TRBJ2-1; 13 bases are shared with TRBD2. V trimming: 0 bases; J trimming: 3 bases; junction bases outside the gene matches: 2. Germline CDR1 MNHNY, CDR2 SVGAGI (reference sequence). This CDR3 spans 17 amino acids. This CDR3 reads CASSYSGLAGVYNEQFF. Here the CDR3 DNA reads TGTGCCAGCAGTTACTCCGGACTAGCGGGGGTCTACAATGAGCAGTTCTTC.

This clonotype was detected only a few times. The chain joins TRBV20-1 to TRBJ1-1; D might be TRBD1 (5 bases). The V gene lost 1 base and the J gene lost 1 base, with 10 bases spanning the gap. The germline gives CDR1 DFQATT, CDR2 SNEGSKA (reference sequence). CDR3 size: 14 residues. Written as DNA, the CDR3 is TGCAGTGCTAGAGTTGTAGACAGGAACACTGAAGCTTTCTTT. Protein product: CSARVVDRNTEAFF.

This clonotype appeared a few times. The rearrangement uses TRBV4-3 and TRBJ1-2; 8 bases are shared with TRBD1. There are 16 residues in the CDR3. V lost 1 base, J lost 3 bases, and 7 bases stayed unmatched. CDR1 and CDR2 (germline): LGHNA, YSLEER. The chain's CDR3 is CASSQGQGAIDYGYTF. CDR3 sequence (DNA): TGCGCCAGCAGCCAAGGGCAGGGGGCTATTGACTATGGCTACACCTTC.

The genes are TRBV5-1 and TRBJ2-7, with D possibly matching TRBD2 (6 bases). Germline-derived CDR1 and CDR2 are SGHRS and YFSETQ. The CDR3 spans 15 residues. Trimming shortened V by 0 bases and J by 5 bases, and 15 bases separated the two germline ends. CDR3 sequence: CASSLAGDFLNEQYF. DNA of the CDR3: TGCGCCAGCAGCTTGGCCGGGGACTTTCTTAACGAGCAGTACTTC.

This clonotype showed up just a few times. The chain uses TRBV7-6 and TRBJ2-5, with no clear D. The V gene's germline CDR1 is SGHVS and CDR2 FNYEAQ. This CDR3 contains 13 residues. The V and J ends lost 6 bases and 3 bases respectively, with 11 bases between them. The CDR3, as DNA: TGTGCCAGCAGGACGGACGGTAAAGAGACCCAGTACTTC. Translated: CASRTDGKETQYF.

The genes are TRBV10-3 and TRBJ2-7; the match to TRBD2 covers 13 bases. The CDR3 covers 14 residues. The germline CDR1 and CDR2 sequences are ENHRY and SYGVKD. V was pared by 6 bases and J by 2 bases, with 1 base of the junction left unmatched. CDR3 amino acids: CAISTSGGAYEQYF. The DNA for the CDR3 is TGTGCCATCAGCACTAGCGGGGGGGCCTACGAGCAGTACTTC.

This clonotype was seen only a few times. V and J are TRBV6-5 and TRBJ2-3, with D possibly matching TRBD2 (5 bases). Trimming removed 6 bases from V and 6 bases from J, with 16 bases in between. This CDR3 has 14 residues. Per germline, CDR1 MNHEY and CDR2 SVGAGI. The CDR3 DNA reads as TGTGCCAGCAGCCCCTCGAGGGTTAGGGATACGCAGTATTTT. Translation gives CASSPSRVRDTQYF.

This clonotype has just a few counts. The rearrangement uses TRBV4-1 and TRBJ1-5, with D possibly matching TRBD1 (6 bases). The V gene's germline CDR1 is MGHRA and CDR2 YSYEKL. Trimming stripped 2 bases from V and 4 bases from J, with 15 bases between. The CDR3 contains 16 residues. This chain's CDR3 is CASSQPARGSNQPQHF. CDR3 coding DNA: TGCGCCAGCAGCCAACCCGCCAGGGGCTCGAATCAGCCCCAGCATTTT.

The chain is built from TRBV7-3 and TRBJ2-2, with a possible D match to TRBD2 (5 bases). V was pared by 1 base and J by 7 bases, with 16 bases between. Germline CDR1 is SGHTA and CDR2 is FQGTGA. The CDR3 covers 16 residues. The CDR3 coding sequence is TGTGCCAGCAGCTTAATCGCGGGCGATCGGGGCGGGGAGCTGTTTTTT. This sequence encodes CASSLIAGDRGGELFF. The variable domain in full, with the rest retrieved from reference TRBV7-3 and TRBJ2-2, is GAGVSQTPSNKVTEKGKYVELRCDPISGHTALYWYRQSLGQGPEFLIYFQGTGAADDSGLPNDRFFAVRPEGSVSTLKIQRTERGDSAVYLCASSLIAGDRGGELFFGEGSRLTVL.

Worth noting for this clonotype: This may come from a read error, since a much larger clone is one base off. This sequence joins TRBV18 and TRBJ2-2, with TRBD1 matching 7 bases. The CDR3 runs 14 residues. Per the germline V gene, CDR1 is KGHSH and CDR2 is LQKENI. CDR3 loop: CATDRDSNTWELFF. DNA of the CDR3: TGTGCCACCGACCGGGACAGTAACACCTGGGAGCTGTTTTTT.

The chain recombines TRBV10-2 with TRBJ1-5; no definite D call. Trimming left V 3 bases short and J 2 bases short, with 8 bases between. This CDR3 has 14 amino acids. CDR1 and CDR2 (germline): WSHSY, SAAADI. CDR3 in amino acids: CASSELPGNQPQHF. Here the CDR3 DNA reads TGCGCCAGCAGTGAACTACCGGGCAATCAGCCCCAGCATTTT.

This clonotype was detected only a few times. This chain joins TRBV18 and TRBJ1-1; tentative D call: TRBD1 (6 bases). The V end was cut by 1 base, the J end by 1 base, with 16 bases between. CDR3 length: 17 amino acids. Germline-derived CDR1 and CDR2 are KGHSH and LQKENI. The CDR3 sequence is CASSPQDRIKGNTEAFF. As DNA, the CDR3 is TGTGCCAGCTCACCACAAGACAGGATAAAGGGGAACACTGAAGCTTTCTTT.

The V and J genes are TRBV11-1 and TRBJ2-5; 8 bases are a match to TRBD1. The CDR3 covers 15 residues. The junction had 10 bases not matched to a gene; V was cut back by 3 bases and J by 7 bases. Germline assignment: CDR1 SGHAT and CDR2 FQDESV (reference sequence). CDR3 sequence (DNA): TGTGCCAGCAGCTTTTTAGGACAGGGCCAGGGGACCCAGTACTTC. Its protein is CASSFLGQGQGTQYF.